What follows are 29 T cell receptor beta chains derived from one specimen sequenced in a study of T cells after yellow fever vaccination. Via MiXCR, TCRdb re-called the 5' RACE reads, giving one row per CDR3 protein. Of more than 300,000 distinct CDR3 sequences listed, roughly 10% are singletons. The sample consisted of CD4+ T cells sorted from PBMCs, taken 45 days after the yellow fever booster vaccination. These receptors were taken from a man younger than 35 who received the YFV17D yellow fever vaccine.

This clonotype was detected a few times. The V gene is TRBV6-2 or TRBV6-3, the J gene TRBJ2-1; possibly TRBD2 for D (7 bases). V lost 2 bases to trimming and J lost 4 bases, with 15 bases between them. Germline V gene lookup returns CDR1 MNHEY and CDR2 SVGEGT. This CDR3 is 16 amino acids long. This CDR3 is CASSYTRGAQYNEQFF. CDR3 sequence (DNA): TGTGCCAGCAGTTACACCCGGGGGGCCCAATACAATGAGCAGTTCTTC.

The chain has TRBV20-1 and TRBJ2-2, with a possible D match to TRBD1 (5 bases). The germline V gene has CDR1 DFQATT and CDR2 SNEGSKA (reference sequence). This CDR3 has 16 residues. Trimming stripped 2 bases from V and 0 bases from J, with 13 bases between. CDR3: CSARTNRNANTGELFF. The CDR3 DNA reads as TGCAGTGCTAGAACTAACAGGAACGCGAACACCGGGGAGCTGTTTTTT.

This clonotype was observed many times. The chain employs TRBV15 and TRBJ1-2; possible D gene TRBD1, 6 bases. Trimming stripped 0 bases from V and 8 bases from J, with 16 bases between. CDR1 and CDR2 (germline): LNHNV, YYDKDF (reference sequence). CDR3 size: 15 residues. The CDR3 sequence is CATSRDYFPGEGYTF. The CDR3 DNA is TGTGCCACCAGCAGAGATTATTTTCCAGGGGAGGGCTACACCTTC.

This clonotype appeared a few times. V usage is TRBV19 and J usage is TRBJ1-1; D unclear. The germline V gene encodes CDR1 LNHDA and CDR2 SQIVND (reference sequence). The CDR3 runs to 17 residues. V was shortened by 0 bases and J by 4 bases, with 18 bases between the two germline ends. CDR3 bases: TGTGCCAGTAGTATAGATGGTCAGGTCCTCCGGATCACTGAAGCTTTCTTT. Its translation: CASSIDGQVLRITEAFF.

The V gene is TRBV29-1, the J gene TRBJ1-2, with 7 bases identical to TRBD1. Germline CDR1 is SQVTM and CDR2 is ANQGSEA. The V and J ends lost 8 bases and 3 bases, in that order; junction bases with no gene match: 9. The CDR3 runs 13 residues. CDR3: CSSGWDRDYGYTF. The CDR3 bases are TGCAGCTCCGGCTGGGACAGAGACTATGGCTACACCTTC.

V is TRBV18 and J is TRBJ1-1, with D perhaps TRBD1 (5 bases). This CDR3 is built from 14 residues. Germline V lookup: CDR1 KGHSH, CDR2 LQKENI. V lost 6 bases and J 3 bases, leaving 14 bases between the germline ends. The CDR3 DNA reads as TGTGCCAGCTCCCTAGACAGAACTTACACTGAAGCTTTCTTT. It codes for CASSLDRTYTEAFF.

This clonotype was observed many times. The genes are TRBV4-3 and TRBJ2-3, with 10 bases fitting TRBD2. There are 20 residues in the CDR3. CDR1 and CDR2 from the germline V gene are LGHNA and YSLEER. After removal of 0 bases from V and 1 base from J, the junction contained 13 bases not matched to a gene. The CDR3: CASSQEPQRGGPSGTDTQYF. The CDR3 coding sequence is TGCGCCAGCAGCCAAGAACCGCAGCGGGGGGGCCCTAGTGGCACAGATACGCAGTATTTT.

This CDR3 is CSASDATQYF. The CDR3 bases are TGCAGTGCTAGTGATGCGACCCAGTACTTC. V is TRBV20-1 and J is TRBJ2-5; unclear D gene. CDR3 length: 10 amino acids. CDR1 DFQATT and CDR2 SNEGSKA come from the germline V gene (reference sequence). The V and J ends lost 3 bases and 7 bases respectively, with 6 bases between them.

With regard to this clonotype: A read error may account for a junction end that differs from germline. J is TRBJ1-4 and V is TRBV18; TRBD1 matches at 8 bases. The CDR3 runs to 14 residues. Germline CDR1 is KGHSH and CDR2 is LQKENI. The CDR3 nucleotides are TGTGCCAGCTCACCAGCGCAGGGGGCTGAAAATCTGTTTTTT. It is translated as CASSPAQGAENLFF.

This sequence joins TRBV9 and TRBJ2-5; 9 bases match TRBD1. The CDR3 runs 14 residues. CDR1 and CDR2 from the germline V gene are SGDLS and YYNGEE. Trimming removed 2 bases from V and 5 bases from J; junction bases left unmatched: 4. In nucleotides, the CDR3 is TGTGCCAGCAGCGTTACAGGGGGCAGGGAGACCCAGTACTTC. It yields the protein CASSVTGGRETQYF.

The DNA of the CDR3 is TGTGCCAGCAGCCGAAGTAGCGGGGTCGATACGCAGTATTTT. This codes for CASSRSSGVDTQYF. V is TRBV7-8 and J is TRBJ2-3, with 8 bases lining up with TRBD2. CDR3 length: 14 residues. CDR1 SGHVS and CDR2 FQNEAQ come from the germline V gene. Unmatched junction bases numbered 7, after V lost 5 bases and J lost 6 bases.

V gene TRBV5-1 combines with J gene TRBJ2-3; D unresolved. CDR3 length equals 14 residues. Germline V gene data show CDR1 as SGHRS and CDR2 as YFSETQ. The V end lost 1 base, the J end lost 3 bases, and 9 bases lay between the germline ends. Here the CDR3 reads CASSLSPSTDTQYF. CDR3 in DNA: TGCGCCAGCAGCTTGAGTCCTAGTACAGATACGCAGTATTTT.

The chain joins TRBV7-8 to TRBJ2-7; D not resolved. The CDR3 consists of 13 residues. Germline CDR1 is SGHVS and CDR2 is FQNEAQ. The ends were cut back, 5 bases at V and 5 bases at J, with 13 bases in the middle. Written as DNA, the CDR3 is TGTGCCAGCAGCATCACCGGCGACAACGAGCAGTACGTC. This codes for CASSITGDNEQYV.

The J gene is TRBJ1-1, the V gene TRBV7-8, with 11 bases aligning to TRBD1. Germline CDR1 SGHVS, CDR2 FQNEAQ. Trimming removed 1 base from V and 4 bases from J; junction bases left unmatched: 8. The CDR3 is made up of 17 amino acids. The CDR3 here is CASSLGASGTGGTEAFF. The CDR3 DNA reads TGTGCCAGCAGCTTAGGGGCTTCCGGGACAGGGGGCACTGAAGCTTTCTTT.

This chain uses TRBV4-3 with TRBJ1-1; 11 bases align to TRBD1. J was trimmed by 5 bases and V by 1 base; bases with no gene match: 3. The CDR3 spans 15 residues. Looked up from germline, CDR1 is LGHNA and CDR2 is YSLEER. In nucleotides, the CDR3 is TGCGCCAGCAGCCAAGTGGGACAGGGGGGAACTGAAGCTTTCTTT. This translates into CASSQVGQGGTEAFF.

This clonotype came up many times. Relative to the germline gene, one junction end is altered; a read error may explain this. The genes are TRBV7-2 and TRBJ2-4; possible D gene TRBD1, 6 bases. CDR1 is SGHTA, CDR2 FQGNSA, per germline. The CDR3 extends over 15 amino acids. CDR3 region: CASSYSTIKQGVHFF. For the CDR3, the DNA is TGTGCCAGCAGCTACAGTACCATTAAACAGGGAGTCCACTTCTTC.

This clonotype was found many times. The genes are TRBV5-5 and TRBJ1-2; the match to TRBD1 covers 11 bases. V lost 6 bases, J lost 7 bases, and 5 bases stayed unmatched. The CDR3 is 13 amino acids. Germline V lookup: CDR1 SGHKS, CDR2 YYEKEE (reference sequence). The chain's CDR3 is CASTVDRGLGYTF. The CDR3 nucleotides are TGTGCCAGCACCGTGGACAGGGGGCTTGGCTACACCTTC.

The chain has TRBV5-1 and TRBJ2-3, with TRBD1 identical over 9 bases. J lost 1 base, V lost 7 bases, and 7 bases had no gene match. Germline CDR1 is SGHRS and CDR2 is YFSETQ. The length of the CDR3 is 15 residues. This CDR3 is CASRRQGVGTDTQYF. The DNA for the CDR3 is TGCGCCAGCCGGAGACAGGGGGTGGGCACAGATACGCAGTATTTT. Supplemented by reference TRBV5-1 and TRBJ2-3, the full variable domain reads KAGVTQTPRYLIKTRGQQVTLSCSPISGHRSVSWYQQTPGQGLQFLFEYFSETQRNKGNFPGRFSGRQFSNSRSEMNVSTLELGDSALYLCASRRQGVGTDTQYFGPGTRLTVL.

This clonotype was detected only a few times. This sequence joins TRBV6-6 and TRBJ1-6, with a weak D call TRBD1 (6 bases). Trimming left V 0 bases short and J 0 bases short, with 9 bases between. Germline V gives CDR1 MNHNY, CDR2 SVGAGI (reference sequence). The CDR3 runs to 17 residues. CDR3 sequence: CASSYSRGGSYNSPLHF. The DNA of the CDR3 is TGTGCCAGCAGTTACTCGAGAGGGGGCTCCTATAATTCACCCCTCCACTTT.

The chain joins TRBV4-3 to TRBJ2-3; 9 positions match TRBD1. The CDR3 is 17 amino acids. The V and J ends lost 2 bases and 0 bases, in that order; junction bases with no gene match: 6. Germline V CDR1 and CDR2: LGHNA, YSLEER. The CDR3 DNA follows: TGCGCCAGCAGCCAATCTCGCGGGACAGGGAGCACAGATACGCAGTATTTT. It yields the protein CASSQSRGTGSTDTQYF.

This sequence joins TRBV3-1 and TRBJ2-2, with 13 bases that match TRBD2. The V gene's germline CDR1 is LGHDT and CDR2 YNNKEL (reference sequence). Germline trimming cut 5 bases from V and 7 bases from J; bases unmatched to any gene: 7. The CDR3 is 16 amino acids. CDR3 bases: TGTGCCAGCAGCGAAGGGACTAGCGGGGAGGTCGGGGAGCTGTTTTTT. As protein: CASSEGTSGEVGELFF.

This chain uses TRBV5-1 with TRBJ1-2; 12 bases agree with TRBD1. V lost 4 bases to trimming and J lost 7 bases; unmatched junction nucleotides: 11. CDR1 is SGHRS, CDR2 YFSETQ, per germline. This CDR3 is built from 16 residues. The CDR3 here is CASSLGLGQGAFGYTF. CDR3 coding DNA: TGCGCCAGCAGCCTGGGTTTGGGACAGGGGGCATTTGGCTACACCTTC.

The J gene is TRBJ1-4, the V gene TRBV7-3; tentative D call: TRBD1 (5 bases). The CDR3 has 15 amino acids. Germline CDR1 is SGHTA and CDR2 is FQGTGA. Trimming removed 5 bases from V and 3 bases from J, with 13 bases in between. Here the CDR3 DNA reads TGTGCCAGCAGCCCAAGGGGCCCGCCTAATGAAAAACTGTTTTTT. This codes for CASSPRGPPNEKLFF.

The chain couples TRBV10-3 to TRBJ1-3; D ambiguous. In germline, CDR1 is ENHRY, CDR2 SYGVKD. The CDR3 is made up of 12 amino acids. V lost 9 bases, J lost 1 base, and 7 bases lay in between. The CDR3 coding sequence is TGTGCCATTTACAGTTCTGGAAACACCATATATTTT. This translates into CAIYSSGNTIYF.

This clonotype has a handful of counts. This chain connects TRBV6-5 to TRBJ2-7, with a weak D call TRBD2 (6 bases). V was trimmed by 2 bases and J by 2 bases, leaving 7 bases between them. Germline CDR1 is MNHEY and CDR2 is SVGAGI. The CDR3 runs 13 residues. CDR3 nucleotides: TGTGCCAGCAGTTACGGGGAGGCCTACGAGCAGTACTTC. As protein: CASSYGEAYEQYF.

The rearrangement joins TRBV27 to TRBJ1-4; no definite D call. This CDR3 is built from 15 residues. Germline V CDR1 and CDR2: MNHEY, SMNVEV (reference sequence). Between the trimmed V and J ends, which lost 3 bases and 4 bases, there was a span of 12 bases. CDR3 region: CASSFMAQFNEKLFF. The CDR3, as DNA: TGTGCCAGCAGTTTCATGGCCCAGTTTAATGAAAAACTGTTTTTT.

This clonotype was observed a handful of times. CDR3 sequence: CASRTWEGGEQYF. CDR3 bases: TGTGCCAGCAGGACCTGGGAGGGGGGGGAGCAGTACTTC. J is TRBJ2-7 and V is TRBV6-6; possibly TRBD2 for D (7 bases). Germline values: CDR1 MNHNY, CDR2 SVGAGI (reference sequence). Trimming cost V 6 bases and J 7 bases, with 16 bases left between them. The CDR3 extends over 13 amino acids.

This chain uses TRBV12-3 or TRBV12-4 with TRBJ1-2, with TRBD1 identical over 10 bases. The CDR3 has 15 residues. Germline trimming cut 3 bases from V and 8 bases from J; bases unmatched to any gene: 9. The CDR3 coding sequence is TGTGCCAGCAGTTTTCGACAGGGGGCAATTCAGGGCTACACCTTC. Amino acid sequence: CASSFRQGAIQGYTF.

This clonotype was seen a few times. The chain links TRBV19 to TRBJ2-5; 7 bases align to TRBD1. The CDR3 runs to 13 residues. Germline loops: CDR1 LNHDA, CDR2 SQIVND (reference sequence). V was clipped by 3 bases and J by 10 bases; unmatched bases: 8. The CDR3 here is CASSIQGGYDQYF. The DNA for the CDR3 is TGTGCCAGTAGTATCCAAGGGGGCTACGACCAGTACTTC.